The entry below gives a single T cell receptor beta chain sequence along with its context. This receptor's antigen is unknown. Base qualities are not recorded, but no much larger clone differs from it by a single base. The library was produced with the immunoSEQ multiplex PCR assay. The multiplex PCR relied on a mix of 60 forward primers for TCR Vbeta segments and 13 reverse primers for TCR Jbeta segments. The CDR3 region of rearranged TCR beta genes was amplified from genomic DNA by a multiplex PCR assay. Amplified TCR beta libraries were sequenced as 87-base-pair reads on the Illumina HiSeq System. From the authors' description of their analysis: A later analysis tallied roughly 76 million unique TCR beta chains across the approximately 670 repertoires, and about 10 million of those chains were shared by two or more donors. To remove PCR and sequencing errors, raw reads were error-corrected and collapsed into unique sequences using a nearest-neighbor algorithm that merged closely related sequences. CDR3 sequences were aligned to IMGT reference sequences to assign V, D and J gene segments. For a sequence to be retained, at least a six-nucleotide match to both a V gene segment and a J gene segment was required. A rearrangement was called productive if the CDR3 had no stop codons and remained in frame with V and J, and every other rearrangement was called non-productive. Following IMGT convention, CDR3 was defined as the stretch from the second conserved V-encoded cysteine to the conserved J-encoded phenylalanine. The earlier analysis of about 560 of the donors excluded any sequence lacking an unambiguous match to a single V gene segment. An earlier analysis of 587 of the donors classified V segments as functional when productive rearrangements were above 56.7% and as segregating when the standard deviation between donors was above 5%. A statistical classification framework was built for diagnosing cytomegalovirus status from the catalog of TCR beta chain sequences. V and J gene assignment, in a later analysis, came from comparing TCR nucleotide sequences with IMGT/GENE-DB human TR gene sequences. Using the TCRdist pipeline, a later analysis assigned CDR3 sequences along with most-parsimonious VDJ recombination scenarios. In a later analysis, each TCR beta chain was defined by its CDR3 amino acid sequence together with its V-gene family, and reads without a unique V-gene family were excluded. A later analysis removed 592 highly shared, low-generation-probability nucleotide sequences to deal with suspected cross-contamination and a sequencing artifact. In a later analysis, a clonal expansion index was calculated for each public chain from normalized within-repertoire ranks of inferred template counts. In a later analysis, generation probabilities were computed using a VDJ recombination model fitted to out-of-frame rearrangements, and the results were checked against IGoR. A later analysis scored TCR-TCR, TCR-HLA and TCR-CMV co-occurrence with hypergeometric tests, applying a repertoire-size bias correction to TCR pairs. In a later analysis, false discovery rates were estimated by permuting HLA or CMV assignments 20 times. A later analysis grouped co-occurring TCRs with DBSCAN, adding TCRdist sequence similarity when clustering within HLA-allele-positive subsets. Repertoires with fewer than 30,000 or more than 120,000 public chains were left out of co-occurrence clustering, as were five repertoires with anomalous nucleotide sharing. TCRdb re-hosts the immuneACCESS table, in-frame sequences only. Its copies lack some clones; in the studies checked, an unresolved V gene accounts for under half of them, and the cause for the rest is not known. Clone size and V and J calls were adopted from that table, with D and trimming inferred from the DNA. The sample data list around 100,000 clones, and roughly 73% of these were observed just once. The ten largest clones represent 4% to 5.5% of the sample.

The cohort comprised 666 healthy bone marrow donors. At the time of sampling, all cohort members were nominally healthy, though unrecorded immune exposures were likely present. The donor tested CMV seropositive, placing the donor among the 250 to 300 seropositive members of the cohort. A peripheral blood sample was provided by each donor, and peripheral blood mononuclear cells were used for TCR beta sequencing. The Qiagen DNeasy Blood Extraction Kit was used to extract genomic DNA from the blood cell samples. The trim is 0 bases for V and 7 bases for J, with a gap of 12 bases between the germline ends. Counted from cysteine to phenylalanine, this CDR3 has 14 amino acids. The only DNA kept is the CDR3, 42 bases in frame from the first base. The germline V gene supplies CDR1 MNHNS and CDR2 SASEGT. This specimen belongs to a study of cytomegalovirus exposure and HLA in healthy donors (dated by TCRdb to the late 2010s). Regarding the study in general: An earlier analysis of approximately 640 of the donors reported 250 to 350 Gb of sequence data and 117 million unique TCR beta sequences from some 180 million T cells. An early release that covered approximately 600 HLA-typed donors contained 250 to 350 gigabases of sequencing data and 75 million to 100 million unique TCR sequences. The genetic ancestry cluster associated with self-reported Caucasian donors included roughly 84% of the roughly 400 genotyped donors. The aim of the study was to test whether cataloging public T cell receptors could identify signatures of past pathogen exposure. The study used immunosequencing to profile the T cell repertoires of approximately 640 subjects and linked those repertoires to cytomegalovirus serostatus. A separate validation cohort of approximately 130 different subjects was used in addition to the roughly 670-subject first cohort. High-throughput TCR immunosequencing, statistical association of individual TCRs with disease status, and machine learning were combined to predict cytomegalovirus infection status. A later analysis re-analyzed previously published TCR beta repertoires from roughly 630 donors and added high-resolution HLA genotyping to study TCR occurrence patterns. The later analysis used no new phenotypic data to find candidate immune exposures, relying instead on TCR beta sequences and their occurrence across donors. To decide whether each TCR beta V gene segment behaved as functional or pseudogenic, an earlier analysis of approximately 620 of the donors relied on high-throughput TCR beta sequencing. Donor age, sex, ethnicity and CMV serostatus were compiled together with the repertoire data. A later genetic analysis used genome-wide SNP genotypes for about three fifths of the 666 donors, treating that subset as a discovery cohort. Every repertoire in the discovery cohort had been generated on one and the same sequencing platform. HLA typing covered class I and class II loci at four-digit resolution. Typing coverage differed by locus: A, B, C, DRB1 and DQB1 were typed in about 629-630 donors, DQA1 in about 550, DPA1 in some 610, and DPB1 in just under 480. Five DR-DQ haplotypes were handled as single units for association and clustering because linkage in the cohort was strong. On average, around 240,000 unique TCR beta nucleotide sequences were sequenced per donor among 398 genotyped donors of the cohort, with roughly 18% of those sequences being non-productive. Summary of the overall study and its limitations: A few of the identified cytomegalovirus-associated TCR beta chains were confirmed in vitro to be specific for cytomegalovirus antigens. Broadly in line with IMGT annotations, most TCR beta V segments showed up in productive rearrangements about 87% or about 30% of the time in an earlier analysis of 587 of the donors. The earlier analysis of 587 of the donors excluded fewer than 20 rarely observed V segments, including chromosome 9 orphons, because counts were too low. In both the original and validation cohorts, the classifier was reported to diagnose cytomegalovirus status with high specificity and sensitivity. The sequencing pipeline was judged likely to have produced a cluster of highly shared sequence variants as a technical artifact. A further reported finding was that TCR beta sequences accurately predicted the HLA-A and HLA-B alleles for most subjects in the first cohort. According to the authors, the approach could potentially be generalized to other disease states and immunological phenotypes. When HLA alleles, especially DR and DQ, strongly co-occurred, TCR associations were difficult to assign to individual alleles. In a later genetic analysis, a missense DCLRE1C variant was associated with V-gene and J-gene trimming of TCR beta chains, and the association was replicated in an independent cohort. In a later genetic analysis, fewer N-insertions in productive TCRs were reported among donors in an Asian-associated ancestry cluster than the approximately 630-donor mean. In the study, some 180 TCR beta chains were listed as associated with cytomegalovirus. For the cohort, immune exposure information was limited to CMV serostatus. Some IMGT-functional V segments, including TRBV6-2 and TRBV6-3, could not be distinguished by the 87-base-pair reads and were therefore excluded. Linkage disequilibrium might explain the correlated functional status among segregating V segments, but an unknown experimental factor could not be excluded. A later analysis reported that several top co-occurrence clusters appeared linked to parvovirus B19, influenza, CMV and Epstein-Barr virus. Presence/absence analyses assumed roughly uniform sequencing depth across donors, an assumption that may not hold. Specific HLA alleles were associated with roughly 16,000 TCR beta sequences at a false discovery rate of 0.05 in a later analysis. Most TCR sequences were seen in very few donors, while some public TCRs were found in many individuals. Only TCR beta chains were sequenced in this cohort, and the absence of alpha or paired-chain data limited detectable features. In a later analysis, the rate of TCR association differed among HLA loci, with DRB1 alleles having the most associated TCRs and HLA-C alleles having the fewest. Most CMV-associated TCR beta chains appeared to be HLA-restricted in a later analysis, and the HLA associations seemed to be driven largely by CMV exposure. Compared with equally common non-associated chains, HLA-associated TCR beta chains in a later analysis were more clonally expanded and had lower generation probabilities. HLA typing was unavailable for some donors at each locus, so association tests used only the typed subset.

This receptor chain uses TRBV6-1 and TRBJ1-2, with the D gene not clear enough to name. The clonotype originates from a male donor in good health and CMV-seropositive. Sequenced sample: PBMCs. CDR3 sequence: CASSEASQSGGYTF. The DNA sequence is TGTGCCAGCAGTGAAGCAAGTCAGTCGGGTGGCTACACCTTC.